Given below is one TCR beta chain in context. One end of the junction does not line up with germline, which may come from a read error. This entry comes from a study of cytomegalovirus exposure and HLA in healthy donors. Study-wide background: Out of 398 genotyped donors, 81% belonged to the Caucasian-associated ancestry cluster.

The study ran its PCR with 60 Vbeta and 13 Jbeta primers. Method: immunoSEQ multiplex PCR; TCRdb's copy keeps in-frame clones and lacks some. This repertoire shows around 90,000 clones, less than 80% found once; its top ten account for less than 3.5%. Germline V gene lookup returns CDR1 MNHEY and CDR2 SMNVEV (reference sequence). The CDR3 runs 15 residues. Sequencing used PBMCs. V usage is TRBV27 and J usage is TRBJ2-2, with TRBD1 matching 10 bases. The TCR originated in a woman aged 40 to 49 in good health and CMV-seronegative. The CDR3 protein is CASSHGQGGTGEPFF. The DNA of the CDR3 is TGTGCCAGCAGTCACGGACAGGGGGGGACCGGGGAGCCGTTTTTT.